This TCR beta chain stems from a study of blood T cells in healthy people across ages. General observations from the study: Naive CD4+ cell counts and diversity both ran higher in long-lived than in aged donors.

Details on this clonotype: Its antigen is undetermined.

This CDR3 comprises 11 residues. Germline CDR1 and CDR2: SEHNR and FQNEAQ (reference sequence). Deletions cut 11 bases from V and 1 base from J, with 7 bases between. The second PCR ran roughly 6 to 11 cycles with a sample-barcoded 5' primer and J-beta primers. TCRdb passed the 5' RACE reads through MiXCR, listing each CDR3 protein once. The sample carries about 1.4 million distinct CDR3 sequences, roughly 59% recorded once. The V call is TRBV7-9, the J call TRBJ2-3, with D unclear. The sequence was collected from a young man in good health. Sequenced: blood. CDR3 coding DNA: TGTGCCTGGTGGGGCACAGATACGCAGTATTTT. Its translation is CAWWGTDTQYF.